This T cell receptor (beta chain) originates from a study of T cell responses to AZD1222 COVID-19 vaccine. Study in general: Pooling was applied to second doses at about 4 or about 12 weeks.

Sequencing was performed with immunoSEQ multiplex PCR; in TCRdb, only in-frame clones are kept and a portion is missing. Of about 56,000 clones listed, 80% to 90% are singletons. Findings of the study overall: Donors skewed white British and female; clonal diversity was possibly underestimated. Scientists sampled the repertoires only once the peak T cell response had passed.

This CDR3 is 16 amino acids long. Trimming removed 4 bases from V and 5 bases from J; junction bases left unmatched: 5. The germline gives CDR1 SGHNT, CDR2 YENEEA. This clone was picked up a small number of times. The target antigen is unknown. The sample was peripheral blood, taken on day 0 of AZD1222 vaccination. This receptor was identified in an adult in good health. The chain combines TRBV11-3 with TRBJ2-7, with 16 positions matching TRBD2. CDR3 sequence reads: CASSSGLAGGLDEQYF. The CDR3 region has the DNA TGTGCCAGCAGCTCGGGACTAGCGGGGGGGCTAGACGAGCAGTACTTC.